This T cell receptor (beta chain) is drawn from a study of T cells in narcolepsy. Overall study context: Patients with NT1 or NT2 and healthy control donors were enrolled. Study-level findings and limits: Blood of same and different patients, but not healthy controls, reportedly held recurring autoreactive clonotypes. HCRT-specific and TRIB2-specific autoreactive clonotypes appeared among same-patient CSF and blood CD4+ clonotypes.

The repertoire was sequenced with immunoSEQ multiplex PCR; TCRdb's copy has only in-frame clones and lacks some. The table records under 40,000 clones, roughly 83% of them present only once. Comments on this clone: Its antigen is undetermined.

The receptor was isolated from a human donor with narcolepsy. The sequencing input was CD45RA- memory CD4+ T cells from PBMCs.

This chain's CDR3 is CASSPAAGGYTF. The CDR3 DNA follows: TGTGCCAGCAGTCCCGCCGCAGGAGGCTACACCTTC. This chain links TRBV2 with TRBJ1-2; no firm D call. The CDR3 sequence is 12 residues long. V gave up 5 bases and J gave up 8 bases, with 12 bases separating them. Germline V gene data show CDR1 as SNHLY and CDR2 as FYNNEI.